Reported below is one T cell receptor (beta chain). The antigen is not known. The V and J ends lost 1 base and 5 bases, in that order; junction bases with no gene match: 2. Germline V gene lookup returns CDR1 SGHVS and CDR2 FQNEAQ. CDR3 size: 16 residues. Assay: immunoSEQ multiplex PCR; the TCRdb copy retains only in-frame clones and omits some. The sample includes fewer than 65,000 clones, around nine tenths of them seen just once. The record originates from a study of OX40 agonist ivuxolimab in advanced cancers. The study, taken as a whole, reports: Clonal expansion by week 6 occurred in CD4+ and CD8+ blood T cells (at 0.1 to 3.0 mg/kg).

Sample: CD4+ or CD8+ T cells sorted from blood, taken in a trial of the OX40 agonist ivuxolimab. This clonotype was obtained from an adult with an advanced solid tumor such as melanoma, head and neck, liver or kidney cancer. J is TRBJ2-1 and V is TRBV7-8; 13 bases are a match to TRBD2. The CDR3 here is CASSLEGLAGNNEQFF. The CDR3 nucleotides read TGTGCCAGCAGCTTAGAGGGACTAGCGGGGAACAATGAGCAGTTCTTC.